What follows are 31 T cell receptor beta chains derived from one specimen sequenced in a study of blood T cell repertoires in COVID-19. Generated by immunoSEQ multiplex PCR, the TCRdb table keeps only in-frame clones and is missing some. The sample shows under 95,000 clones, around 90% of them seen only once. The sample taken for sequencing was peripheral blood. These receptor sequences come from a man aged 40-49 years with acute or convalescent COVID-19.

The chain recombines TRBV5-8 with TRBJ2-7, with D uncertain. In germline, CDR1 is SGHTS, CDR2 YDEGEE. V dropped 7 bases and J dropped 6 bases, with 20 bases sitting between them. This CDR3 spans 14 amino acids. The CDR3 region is CASSRGVLVIEQYF. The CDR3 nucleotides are TGTGCCAGCTCACGAGGAGTTTTGGTAATCGAGCAGTACTTC.

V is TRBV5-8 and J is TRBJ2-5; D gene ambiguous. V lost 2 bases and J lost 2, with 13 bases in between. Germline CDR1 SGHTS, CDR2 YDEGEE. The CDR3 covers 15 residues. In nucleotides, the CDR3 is TGTGCCAGCAGCTTCCCCGGGTCGAGACAAGAGACCCAGTACTTC. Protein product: CASSFPGSRQETQYF.

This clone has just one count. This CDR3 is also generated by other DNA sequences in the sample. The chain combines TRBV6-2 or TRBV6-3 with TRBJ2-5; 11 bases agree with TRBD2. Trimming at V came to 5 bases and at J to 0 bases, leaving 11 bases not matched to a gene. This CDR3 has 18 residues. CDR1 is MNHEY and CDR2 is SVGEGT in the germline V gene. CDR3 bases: TGTGCCAGCAGTGCGCGCCCCCTACTAGCGGGGGACCAAGAGACCCAGTACTTC. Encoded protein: CASSARPLLAGDQETQYF.

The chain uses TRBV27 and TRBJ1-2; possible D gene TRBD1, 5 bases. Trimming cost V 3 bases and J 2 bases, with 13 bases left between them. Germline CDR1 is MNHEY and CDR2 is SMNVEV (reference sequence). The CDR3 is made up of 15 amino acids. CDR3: CASSFLGGGNYGYTF. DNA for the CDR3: TGTGCCAGCAGTTTCCTCGGGGGGGGGAACTATGGCTACACCTTC.

The CDR3 region is CASSLGAPQETQYF. In DNA form, the CDR3 reads TGCGCCAGCAGCTTGGGGGCGCCGCAAGAGACCCAGTACTTC. This chain uses TRBV5-1 with TRBJ2-5; D not resolved. From germline, CDR1 is SGHRS and CDR2 YFSETQ. V was clipped by 0 bases and J by 2 bases, with 8 bases between them. CDR3 length: 14 amino acids.

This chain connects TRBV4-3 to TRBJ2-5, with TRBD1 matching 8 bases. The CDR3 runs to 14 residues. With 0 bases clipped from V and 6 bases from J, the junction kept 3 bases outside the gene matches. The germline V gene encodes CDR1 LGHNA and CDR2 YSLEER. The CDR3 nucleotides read TGCGCCAGCAGCCAAGACAGGGGGCTAAAGACCCAGTACTTC. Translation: CASSQDRGLKTQYF.

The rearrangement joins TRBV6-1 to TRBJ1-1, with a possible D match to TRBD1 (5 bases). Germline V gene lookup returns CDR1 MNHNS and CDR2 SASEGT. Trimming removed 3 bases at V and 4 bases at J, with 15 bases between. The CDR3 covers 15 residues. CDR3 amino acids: CASSDGGIGFTEAFF. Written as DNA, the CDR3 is TGTGCCAGCAGTGACGGGGGTATCGGTTTCACTGAAGCTTTCTTT.

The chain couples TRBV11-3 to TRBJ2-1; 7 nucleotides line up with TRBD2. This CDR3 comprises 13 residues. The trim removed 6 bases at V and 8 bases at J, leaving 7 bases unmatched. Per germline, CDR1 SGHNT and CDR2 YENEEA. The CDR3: CASSTSASDEQFF. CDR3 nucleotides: TGTGCCAGCAGTACTAGCGCATCCGATGAGCAGTTCTTC.

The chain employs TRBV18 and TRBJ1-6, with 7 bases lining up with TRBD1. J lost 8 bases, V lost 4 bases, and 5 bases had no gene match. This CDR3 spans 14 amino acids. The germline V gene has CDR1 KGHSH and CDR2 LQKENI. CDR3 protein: CASSQGQRDSPLHF. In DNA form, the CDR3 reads TGTGCCAGCTCACAGGGACAGCGGGATTCACCCCTCCACTTT.

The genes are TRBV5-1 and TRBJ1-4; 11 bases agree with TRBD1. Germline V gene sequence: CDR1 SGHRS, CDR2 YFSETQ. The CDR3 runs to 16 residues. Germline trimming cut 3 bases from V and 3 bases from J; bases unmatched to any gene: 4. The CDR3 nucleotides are TGCGCCAGCAGCTGGGACAGGGGGGGATCTAATGAAAAACTGTTTTTT. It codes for CASSWDRGGSNEKLFF.

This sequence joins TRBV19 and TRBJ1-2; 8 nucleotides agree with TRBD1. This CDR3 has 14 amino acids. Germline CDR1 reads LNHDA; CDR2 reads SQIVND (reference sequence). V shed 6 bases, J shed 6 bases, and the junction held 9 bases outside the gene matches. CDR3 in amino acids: CASSPSGGSNGYTF. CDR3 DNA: TGTGCCAGTAGCCCCTCAGGGGGCTCCAATGGCTACACCTTC.

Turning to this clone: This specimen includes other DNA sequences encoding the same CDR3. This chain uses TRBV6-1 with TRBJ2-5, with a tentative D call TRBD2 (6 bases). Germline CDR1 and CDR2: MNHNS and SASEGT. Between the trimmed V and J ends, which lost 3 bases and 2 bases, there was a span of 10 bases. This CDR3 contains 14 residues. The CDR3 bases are TGTGCCAGCAGTGAGTTTGCGGGACAAGAGACCCAGTACTTC. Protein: CASSEFAGQETQYF.

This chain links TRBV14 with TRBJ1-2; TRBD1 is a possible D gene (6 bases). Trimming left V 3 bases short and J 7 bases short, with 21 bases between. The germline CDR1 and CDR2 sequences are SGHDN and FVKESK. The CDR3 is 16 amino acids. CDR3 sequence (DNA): TGTGCCAGCAGCCAGGGAACGGGACAACCCCGGGCTGGCTACACCTTC. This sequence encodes CASSQGTGQPRAGYTF.

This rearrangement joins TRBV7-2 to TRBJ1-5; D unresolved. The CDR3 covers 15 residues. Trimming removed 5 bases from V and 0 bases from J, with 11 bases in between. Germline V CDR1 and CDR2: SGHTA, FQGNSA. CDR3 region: CASSPRRDSNQPQHF. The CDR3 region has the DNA TGTGCCAGCAGCCCTCGCCGAGATAGCAATCAGCCCCAGCATTTT.

The CDR3 DNA reads as TGTGCCAGCAGCTTAACGGGACTAGCGGGATCTGATACGCAGTATTTT. It translates to CASSLTGLAGSDTQYF. The J gene is TRBJ2-3, the V gene TRBV7-9; 13 nucleotides line up with TRBD2. The germline CDR1 and CDR2 sequences are SEHNR and FQNEAQ (reference sequence). V shed 2 bases, J shed 6 bases, and the junction held 5 bases outside the gene matches. This CDR3 has 16 residues.

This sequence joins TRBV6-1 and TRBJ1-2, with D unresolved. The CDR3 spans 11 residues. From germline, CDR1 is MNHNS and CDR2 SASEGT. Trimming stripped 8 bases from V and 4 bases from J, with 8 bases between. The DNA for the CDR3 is TGTGCCAGCGATGGAGGCTATGGCTACACCTTC. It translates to CASDGGYGYTF.

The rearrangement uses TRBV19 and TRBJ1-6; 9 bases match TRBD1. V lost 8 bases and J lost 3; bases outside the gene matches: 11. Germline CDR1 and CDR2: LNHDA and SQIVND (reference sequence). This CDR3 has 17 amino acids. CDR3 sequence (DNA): TGTGCCAGTGTCGCCGCGGACAGGGGAAACTATAATTCACCCCTCCACTTT. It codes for CASVAADRGNYNSPLHF.

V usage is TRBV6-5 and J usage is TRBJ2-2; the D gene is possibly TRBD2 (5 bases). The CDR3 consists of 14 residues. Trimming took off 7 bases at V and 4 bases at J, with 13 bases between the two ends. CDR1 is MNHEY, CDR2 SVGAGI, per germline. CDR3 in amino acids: CASNTGMGTGELFF. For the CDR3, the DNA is TGTGCCAGCAACACGGGAATGGGCACCGGGGAGCTGTTTTTT.

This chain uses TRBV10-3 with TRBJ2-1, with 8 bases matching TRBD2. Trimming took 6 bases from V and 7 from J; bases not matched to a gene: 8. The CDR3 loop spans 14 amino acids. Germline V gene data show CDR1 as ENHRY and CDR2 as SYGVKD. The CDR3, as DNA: TGTGCCATCAGGTGGGATAGCGGGACGAATGAGCAGTTCTTC. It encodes CAIRWDSGTNEQFF.

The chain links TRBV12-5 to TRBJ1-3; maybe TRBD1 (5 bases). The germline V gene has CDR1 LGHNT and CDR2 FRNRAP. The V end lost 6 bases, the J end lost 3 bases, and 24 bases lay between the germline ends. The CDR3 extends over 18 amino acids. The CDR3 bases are TGTGCTAGTGGCCCCCACACGACAGCGACCATCTTTGGAAACACCATATATTTT. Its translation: CASGPHTTATIFGNTIYF. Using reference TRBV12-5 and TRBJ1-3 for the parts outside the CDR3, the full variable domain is DARVTQTPRHKVTEMGQEVTMRCQPILGHNTVFWYRQTMMQGLELLAYFRNRAPLDDSGMPKDRFSAEMPDATLATLKIQPSEPRDSAVYFCASGPHTTATIFGNTIYFGEGSWLTVV.

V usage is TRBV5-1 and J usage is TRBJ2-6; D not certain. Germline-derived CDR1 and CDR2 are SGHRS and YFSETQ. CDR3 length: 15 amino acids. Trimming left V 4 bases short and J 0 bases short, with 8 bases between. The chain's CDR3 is CASSPEDSGANVLTF. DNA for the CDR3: TGCGCCAGCAGCCCCGAGGACTCTGGGGCCAACGTCCTGACTTTC.

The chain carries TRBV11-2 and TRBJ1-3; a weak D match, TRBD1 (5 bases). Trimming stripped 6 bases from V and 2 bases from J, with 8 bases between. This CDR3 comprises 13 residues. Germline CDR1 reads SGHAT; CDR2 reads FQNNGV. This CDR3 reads CASRTAAGNTIYF. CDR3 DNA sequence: TGTGCCAGCAGGACAGCTGCTGGAAACACCATATATTTT.

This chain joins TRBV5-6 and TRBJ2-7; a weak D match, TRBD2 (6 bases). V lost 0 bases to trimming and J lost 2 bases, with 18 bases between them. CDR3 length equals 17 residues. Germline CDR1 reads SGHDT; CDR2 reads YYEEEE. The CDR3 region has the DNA TGTGCCAGCAGCTTGGCCGGGGGACGGCAGACCACCTACGAGCAGTACTTC. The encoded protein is CASSLAGGRQTTYEQYF.

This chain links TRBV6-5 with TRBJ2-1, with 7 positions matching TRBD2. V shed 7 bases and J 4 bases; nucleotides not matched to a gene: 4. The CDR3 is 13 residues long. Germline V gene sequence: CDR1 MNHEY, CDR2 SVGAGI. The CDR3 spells CASNKRGYNEQFF. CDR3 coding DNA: TGTGCCAGCAATAAGCGGGGATACAATGAGCAGTTCTTC.

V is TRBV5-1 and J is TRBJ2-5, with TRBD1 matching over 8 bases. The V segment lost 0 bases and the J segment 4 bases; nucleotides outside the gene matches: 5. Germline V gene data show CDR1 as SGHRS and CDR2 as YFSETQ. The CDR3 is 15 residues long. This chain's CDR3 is CASSLGTGPRETQYF. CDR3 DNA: TGCGCCAGCAGCTTGGGGACAGGGCCTCGAGAGACCCAGTACTTC.

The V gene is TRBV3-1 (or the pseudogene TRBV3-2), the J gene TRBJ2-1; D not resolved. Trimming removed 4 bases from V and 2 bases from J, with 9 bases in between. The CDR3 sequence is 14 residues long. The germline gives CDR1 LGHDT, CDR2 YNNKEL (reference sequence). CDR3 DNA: TGTGCCAGCAGCCCTATCGAGGCCTACAATGAGCAGTTCTTC. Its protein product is CASSPIEAYNEQFF.

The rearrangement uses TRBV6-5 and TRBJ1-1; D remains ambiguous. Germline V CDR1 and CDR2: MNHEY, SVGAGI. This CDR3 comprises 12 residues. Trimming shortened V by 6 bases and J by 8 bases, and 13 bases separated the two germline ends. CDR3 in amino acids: CASSHPPGEAFF. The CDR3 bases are TGTGCCAGCAGCCACCCTCCGGGGGAAGCTTTCTTT.

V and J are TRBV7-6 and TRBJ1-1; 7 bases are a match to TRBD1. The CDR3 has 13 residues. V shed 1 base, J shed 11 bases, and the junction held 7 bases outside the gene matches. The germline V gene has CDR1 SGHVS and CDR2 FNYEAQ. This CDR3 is CASSLGLDRDAFF. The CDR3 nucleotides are TGTGCCAGCAGCTTAGGTTTAGACAGGGACGCTTTCTTT.

The CDR3 DNA reads TGTGCCAGCAGCGTAGCAGGGGTGAGCTCCTACGAGCAGTACTTC. Amino acid sequence: CASSVAGVSSYEQYF. The genes are TRBV9 and TRBJ2-7; the D gene is possibly TRBD1 (6 bases). V was trimmed by 0 bases and J by 0 bases, leaving 10 bases between them. In germline, CDR1 is SGDLS, CDR2 YYNGEE. The CDR3 extends over 15 amino acids.

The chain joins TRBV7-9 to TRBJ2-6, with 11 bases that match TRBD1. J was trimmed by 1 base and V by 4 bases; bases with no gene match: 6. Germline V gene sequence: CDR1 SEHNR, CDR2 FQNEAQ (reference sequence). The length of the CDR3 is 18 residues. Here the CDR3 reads CASSSGTGGTSGANVLTF. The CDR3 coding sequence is TGTGCCAGCAGCTCCGGGACAGGGGGGACTTCTGGGGCCAACGTCCTGACTTTC.

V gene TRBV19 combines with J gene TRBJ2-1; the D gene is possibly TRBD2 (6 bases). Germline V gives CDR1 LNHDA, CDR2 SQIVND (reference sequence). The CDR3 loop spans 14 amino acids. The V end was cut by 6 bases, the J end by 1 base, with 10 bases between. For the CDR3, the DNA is TGTGCCAGTAGCCGTAGCGGTTCCTACAATGAGCAGTTCTTC. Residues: CASSRSGSYNEQFF. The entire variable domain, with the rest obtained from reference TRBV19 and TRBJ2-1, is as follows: DGGITQSPKYLFRKEGQNVTLSCEQNLNHDAMYWYRQDPGQGLRLIYYSQIVNDFQKGDIAEGYSVSREKKESFPLTVTSAQKNPTAFYLCASSRSGSYNEQFFGPGTRLTVL.